This T cell receptor (beta chain) was identified in a study of radiation and T cells in renal cell carcinoma. CDR3 length: 17 residues. Germline values: CDR1 SGHVS, CDR2 FQNEAQ. The J segment lost 1 base and the V segment lost 5 bases, leaving 10 bases of the junction unmatched. The time point: blood 2 weeks post-SBRT. The sample's treatment: 15 Gy SBRT to primary tumor, nephrectomy 4 weeks later. TCRdb's copy holds only in-frame clones and misses some; the assay was immunoSEQ multiplex PCR. The repertoire holds 160,000 or so clones, 80% to 90% seen once, with 10% to 15% in the top ten. Sequencing used blood, obtained from a patient whose treatment included radiotherapy and nephrectomy. The rearrangement links TRBV7-8 to TRBJ2-2; 7 bases are a match to TRBD1. The clonotype was recovered from a woman aged 45-59 years with renal cell carcinoma. In nucleotides, the CDR3 is TGTGCCAGCAGCCACCCGACAGGGCTGAGGAACACCGGGGAGCTGTTTTTT. Encoded protein: CASSHPTGLRNTGELFF.